This entry lists 20 T cell receptor beta chains sequenced from one sample in a study of blood T cell repertoires in COVID-19. The table came from immunoSEQ multiplex PCR; TCRdb's copy has only in-frame clones and leaves some out. Of 35,000 to 45,000 clones in the sample, approximately 83% were seen once. The sample comprised peripheral blood. All receptors derive from a man aged 40-55 years with active COVID-19.

The gene calls are TRBV5-5 and TRBJ2-3; D gene uncertain. The CDR3 sequence is 15 residues long. V was pared by 3 bases and J by 0 bases, with 11 bases between. Germline assignment: CDR1 SGHKS and CDR2 YYEKEE (reference sequence). The CDR3 DNA sequence: TGTGCCAGCAGCTCAGGCGACGTCAGCACAGATACGCAGTATTTT. As protein: CASSSGDVSTDTQYF. Full variable domain (remainder filled in from reference TRBV5-5 and TRBJ2-3): DAGVTQSPTHLIKTRGQQVTLRCSPISGHKSVSWYQQVLGQGPQFIFQYYEKEERGRGNFPDRFSARQFPNYSSELNVNALLLGDSALYLCASSSGDVSTDTQYFGPGTRLTVL.

This chain uses TRBV19 with TRBJ2-7, with 14 positions matching TRBD2. The junction had 17 bases not matched to a gene; V was cut back by 9 bases and J by 10 bases. This CDR3 is 16 amino acids long. The germline CDR1 and CDR2 sequences are LNHDA and SQIVND (reference sequence). CDR3 residues: CASRDRGTSGSSSQYF. The CDR3 nucleotides read TGTGCCAGCAGGGACAGGGGGACTAGCGGGAGCAGTTCTCAGTACTTC. The whole variable domain, remainder taken from reference TRBV19 and TRBJ2-7, is DGGITQSPKYLFRKEGQNVTLSCEQNLNHDAMYWYRQDPGQGLRLIYYSQIVNDFQKGDIAEGYSVSREKKESFPLTVTSAQKNPTAFYLCASRDRGTSGSSSQYFGPGTRLTVT.

This chain joins TRBV11-2 and TRBJ2-5; 9 bases line up with TRBD1. The CDR3 is 16 amino acids. The J segment lost 4 bases and the V segment lost 5 bases, leaving 11 bases of the junction unmatched. CDR1 and CDR2 (germline): SGHAT, FQNNGV. CDR3 sequence reads: CASSGKTGGRGETQYF. The CDR3 bases are TGTGCCAGCAGCGGGAAAACAGGGGGCCGGGGAGAGACCCAGTACTTC.

The V and J genes are TRBV5-4 and TRBJ2-2; D remains unclear. Germline V gene sequence: CDR1 SGHNT, CDR2 YYREEE (reference sequence). Trimming removed 4 bases at V and 4 bases at J, with 5 bases between. The CDR3 is made up of 12 amino acids. As DNA, the CDR3 is TGTGCCAGCAGCACATTCACCGGGGAGCTGTTTTTT. Protein product: CASSTFTGELFF.

The chain links TRBV7-3 to TRBJ2-3, with D hard to call. V was trimmed by 0 bases and J by 4 bases, leaving 11 bases between them. The CDR3 spans 15 residues. Germline loops: CDR1 SGHTA, CDR2 FQGTGA. DNA of the CDR3: TGTGCCAGCAGCTTAACTTACGGTAGCTCAGATACGCAGTATTTT. It encodes CASSLTYGSSDTQYF.

CDR3 in amino acids: CASSSLAGVGQETQYF. DNA of the CDR3: TGTGCCAGTAGTTCCCTAGCGGGAGTAGGGCAAGAGACCCAGTACTTC. The chain has TRBV19 and TRBJ2-5, with 10 bases matching TRBD2. J lost 2 bases, V lost 5 bases, and 8 bases had no gene match. CDR1 is LNHDA, CDR2 SQIVND, per germline (reference sequence). This CDR3 region has 16 residues.

The count of this clone is one. The chain carries TRBV28 and TRBJ1-6; D is uncertain. Germline assignment: CDR1 MDHEN and CDR2 SYDVKM. The V end lost 10 bases, the J end lost 3 bases, and 13 bases lay between the germline ends. CDR3 size: 14 residues. In nucleotides, the CDR3 is TGTGCCACCTCTCGGGGAATCTATAATTCACCCCTCCACTTT. Amino acid sequence: CATSRGIYNSPLHF.

The chain has TRBV25-1 and TRBJ2-7; possibly TRBD1 for D (5 bases). The CDR3 contains 15 residues. CDR1 is MGHDK, CDR2 SYGVNS, per germline. V lost 3 bases to trimming and J lost 3 bases, with 15 bases between them. The DNA of the CDR3 is TGTGCCAGCAGTGATTCCGGCAGGGCCGGCTACGAGCAGTACTTC. It yields the protein CASSDSGRAGYEQYF.

The V gene is TRBV9, the J gene TRBJ1-2; a weak D match, TRBD1 (5 bases). The germline V gene has CDR1 SGDLS and CDR2 YYNGEE. V lost 4 bases and J 7 bases, leaving 14 bases between the germline ends. CDR3 length: 13 amino acids. CDR3 sequence (DNA): TGTGCCAGCAGCCCCGAGGGCGGGGCTGGCTACACCTTC. It yields the protein CASSPEGGAGYTF.

The genes are TRBV5-1 and TRBJ2-5, with 7 bases aligning to TRBD1. V was pared by 5 bases and J by 2 bases, with 3 bases of the junction left unmatched. Germline V gene sequence: CDR1 SGHRS, CDR2 YFSETQ. CDR3 size: 13 residues. CDR3 residues: CASRDRLQETQYF. The DNA for the CDR3 is TGCGCCAGCAGGGACAGGCTGCAAGAGACCCAGTACTTC.

The CDR3 reads CASSPPTGEGYTF. CDR3 nucleotides: TGTGCCAGCTCACCACCGACAGGGGAGGGCTACACCTTC. The rearrangement uses TRBV18 and TRBJ1-2; 8 positions agree with TRBD1. This CDR3 is 13 amino acids long. Trimming at V came to 0 bases and at J to 8 bases, leaving 2 bases not matched to a gene. Germline V CDR1 and CDR2: KGHSH, LQKENI.

V usage is TRBV23-1 and J usage is TRBJ1-2; TRBD1 matches at 12 bases. TRBV23-1 qualifies as an ORF whose function is uncertain. This CDR3 is 16 amino acids long. Trimming at V came to 3 bases and at J to 3 bases, leaving 5 bases not matched to a gene. The DNA for the CDR3 is TGCGCCAGCAGTCACTGCGGGACAGGGGGCGACTATGGCTACACCTTC. Translation: CASSHCGTGGDYGYTF.

V gene TRBV11-2 combines with J gene TRBJ1-1, with D perhaps matching TRBD1 (6 bases). V was trimmed by 5 bases and J by 1 base, leaving 17 bases between them. This CDR3 has 16 residues. Germline CDR1 reads SGHAT; CDR2 reads FQNNGV. The CDR3 DNA sequence: TGTGCCAGCAGCCCTCTGGGGGGGGCGGGGAACACTGAAGCTTTCTTT. Translation gives CASSPLGGAGNTEAFF.

Comment on this clone: Other nucleotide sequences in the sample specify the same CDR3. The chain couples TRBV25-1 to TRBJ2-3; D is unclear. CDR1 MGHDK and CDR2 SYGVNS come from the germline V gene. The CDR3 runs 14 residues. V was shortened by 1 base and J by 2 bases, with 7 bases between the two germline ends. Here the CDR3 reads CASSEFSLTDTQYF. The CDR3 nucleotides read TGTGCCAGCAGTGAATTTAGCCTCACAGATACGCAGTATTTT.

J is TRBJ2-2 and V is TRBV3-1 (or the pseudogene TRBV3-2), with TRBD2 matching over 11 bases. Germline values: CDR1 LGHDT, CDR2 YNNKEL (reference sequence). Losses at the gene ends were 2 bases for V and 4 bases for J; bases not matched to a gene: 12. The CDR3 covers 19 residues. The CDR3 loop is CASSQFWTSGLGVTGELFF. In nucleotides, the CDR3 is TGTGCCAGCAGCCAATTCTGGACTAGCGGGCTGGGGGTCACCGGGGAGCTGTTTTTT.

The rearrangement links TRBV5-6 to TRBJ1-2; D is ambiguous. Germline assignment: CDR1 SGHDT and CDR2 YYEEEE. The V end was cut by 4 bases, the J end by 7 bases, with 17 bases between. This CDR3 region has 14 residues. CDR3 residues: CASSASPNLRGYTF. As DNA, the CDR3 is TGTGCCAGCAGCGCAAGTCCTAACCTACGTGGCTACACCTTC.

The chain combines TRBV2 with TRBJ2-7, with D unclear. Germline values: CDR1 SNHLY, CDR2 FYNNEI. V lost 4 bases to trimming and J lost 0 bases, with 7 bases between them. The CDR3 has 13 residues. CDR3 sequence reads: CASSALPSYEQYF. The CDR3, as DNA: TGTGCCAGCAGTGCCCTCCCCTCCTACGAGCAGTACTTC.

The chain recombines TRBV19 with TRBJ2-1; 9 bases fit TRBD1. The CDR3 runs 15 residues. The ends lost 6 bases at V and 3 bases at J; junction bases unmatched: 6. Germline V gene lookup returns CDR1 LNHDA and CDR2 SQIVND (reference sequence). As DNA, the CDR3 is TGTGCCAGTAGGGCCGGGACAGGGCTCTACAATGAGCAGTTCTTC. Residues: CASRAGTGLYNEQFF.

This rearrangement joins TRBV19 to TRBJ1-2; the match to TRBD1 covers 8 bases. V trimming: 8 bases; J trimming: 8 bases; junction bases outside the gene matches: 7. The CDR3 is 12 amino acids. Germline V gives CDR1 LNHDA, CDR2 SQIVND (reference sequence). The CDR3 region has the DNA TGTGCCAGTTTAACAGGGGGGAACGGCTACACCTTC. It translates to CASLTGGNGYTF.

The V gene is TRBV19, the J gene TRBJ1-2, with D hard to call. Germline V gene data show CDR1 as LNHDA and CDR2 as SQIVND (reference sequence). With 3 bases removed from V and 4 bases from J, the gap between germline ends came to 12 bases. This CDR3 is built from 14 residues. CDR3: CASSMSPEIYGYTF. The CDR3 nucleotides are TGTGCCAGTAGTATGTCGCCGGAGATCTATGGCTACACCTTC.